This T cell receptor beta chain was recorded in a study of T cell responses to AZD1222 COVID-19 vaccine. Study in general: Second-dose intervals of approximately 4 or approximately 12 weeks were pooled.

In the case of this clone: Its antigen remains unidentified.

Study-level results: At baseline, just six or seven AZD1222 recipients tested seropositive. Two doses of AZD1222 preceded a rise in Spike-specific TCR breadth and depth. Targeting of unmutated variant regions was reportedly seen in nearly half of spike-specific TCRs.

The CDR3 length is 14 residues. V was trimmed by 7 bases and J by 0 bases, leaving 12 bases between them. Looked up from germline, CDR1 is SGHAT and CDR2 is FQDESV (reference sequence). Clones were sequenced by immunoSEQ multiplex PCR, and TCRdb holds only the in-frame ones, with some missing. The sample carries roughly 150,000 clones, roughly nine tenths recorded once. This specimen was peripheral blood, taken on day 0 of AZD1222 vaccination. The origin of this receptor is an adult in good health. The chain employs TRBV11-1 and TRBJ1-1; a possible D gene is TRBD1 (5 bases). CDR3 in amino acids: CASNHPTVNTEAFF. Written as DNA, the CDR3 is TGTGCCAGCAATCACCCGACAGTGAACACTGAAGCTTTCTTT.